The present TCR beta chain was sequenced within a study of response to subunit inactivated influenza vaccine (dated by TCRdb to about 2018). The study in broad terms: Deep quantitative profiling of the T cell receptor repertoire was used in the study to follow responses to a trivalent subunit inactivated influenza vaccine. Paper-wide results and their limitations: The authors proposed that each seasonal influenza vaccination may bring in only a limited number of new T cells.

Points on this clonotype: The specificity of this receptor is unknown. One base away there is no much larger clone; base qualities are not given.

Inclusive of the bounding cysteine and phenylalanine, the CDR3 is 15 residues long. CDR3 DNA is the only sequence kept; it has 45 bases, read in frame from the first base. V has 7 bases trimmed and J has 8 bases trimmed; junction bases matching no gene number 15. Libraries were constructed by RT-PCR. The sequencer listed for this sample is Illumina HiSeq 2500. TCRdb itself trimmed the public reads at Q25 with fastp, ran MiXCR and retained productive beta chains. Identical CDR3 proteins give one entry, which carries the most common genes and DNA. The sample yields 630,000 or so distinct CDR3 sequences; around 16% were counted once. The top ten hold 11% of the sample.

This sequence originates from a man aged 45-60 years who received an inactivated influenza vaccine. Donor details come from another sample of the same person, matched by shared clones. The chain is encoded by TRBV12-3 or TRBV12-4 joined to TRBJ2-3; 7 junctional bases match TRBD1. Sequencing used PBMCs from blood, obtained roughly 12 days after vaccination. CDR3 reads: CASKKTGQVGLTQYF. The sequenced DNA is TGTGCCAGCAAAAAGACTGGACAGGTGGGCCTTACGCAGTATTTT.